This TCR beta chain was recovered during a study of patients and donors after allogeneic stem cell transplantation (dated by TCRdb to about 2020). Comment on this clonotype: Its cognate antigen has yet to be identified. Base qualities are not recorded, but no much larger clone differs from it by a single base.

Receptors were amplified or captured by RT-PCR. Instrument used: NextSeq 550. The public reads were run again by TCRdb, first through fastp at Q25 and then through MiXCR, and only productive beta chains were kept. All rows with the same CDR3 protein become a single entry with the most common DNA and genes. The sample table contains 150,000 or so distinct CDR3 sequences; only one count was recorded for approximately 24% of them. The ten largest make up roughly 26% of the sample. Sequenced material: blood, either unsorted or a sorted T cell fraction (not recorded which). The sequence was collected from a human donor who was either an allogeneic HSCT recipient or a stem cell or donor lymphocyte infusion donor (not recorded which). It is not recorded whose cells these are; they may come from a transplant donor.

The CDR3 protein sequence reads: CASSLMGNNEQFF. The sequenced DNA: TGTGCCAGCAGCTTAATGGGAAACAATGAGCAGTTCTTC. Rearrangement joined TRBV7-3 to TRBJ2-1, with no confidently assigned D gene. A distance of 6 bases separates the germline ends of V and J, which lose 1 base and 5 bases respectively. Its CDR3 holds 13 amino acids, cysteine through phenylalanine. The retained sequence is limited to the CDR3, 39 bases, with the frame set at the first base. CDR1 and CDR2 are read off the germline V gene as SGHTA and FQGTGA. With all but the CDR3 taken from the reference TRBV7-3 and TRBJ2-1 genes, the full variable domain is: GAGVSQTPSNKVTEKGKYVELRCDPISGHTALYWYRQSLGQGPEFLIYFQGTGAADDSGLPNDRFFAVRPEGSVSTLKIQRTERGDSAVYLCASSLMGNNEQFFGPGTRLTVL.